This note documents a single T cell receptor beta chain sequence. Its antigen is unknown. No clone much larger than this one lies a single base away; base qualities are absent. Donors were healthy HIV-negative adults with no recently reported acute infections or vaccinations. Every donor was a Caucasian adult living in Nashville, Tennessee, USA. Magnetic negative selection was used to enrich CD4+ T cells, after which naive cells were positively selected on CD45RA and the negative fraction became the memory subset. After blood collection by leukapheresis, PBMCs were isolated using Ficoll-Histopaque density gradient centrifugation and then cryopreserved in the vapor phase of liquid nitrogen. Analytical flow cytometry was used to check the purity and quantity of each magnetically sorted T cell population. Genomic DNA was isolated from each sorted fraction and quantified by UV absorbance on a Nanodrop 2000c.

According to the germline V gene, CDR1 reads SGDLS and CDR2 reads YYNGEE. The CDR3 sequence holds 15 residues, the cysteine and phenylalanine included. Only the CDR3 DNA stays, 45 bases, in frame from base 1. V is cut by 2 bases and J by 9 bases, and the space between the germline ends is 21 bases. Using the deep immunoSEQ assay, TCR CDR3 regions were amplified from genomic DNA by multiplex PCR. Extracted genomic DNA from each cell subset was spread evenly across all wells of several immunoSEQ 96-well plates, with each plate serving as a replicate. For sorted subsets, each replicate PCR was loaded with approximately 200 ng genomic DNA, equivalent to 30,000 to 35,000 T cell genomes. Purified libraries were quantified with a Qubit 3.0 fluorometer, sized on a Bioanalyzer 2100, and re-quantified with the KAPA Library Quantification kit. Each immunoSEQ 96-well plate was sequenced on its own single-read 150-cycle Illumina NextSeq 550 flow cell. In the authors' own workflow: The immunoSEQ output contained only junctional sequences without quality scores, so filtering could not match that applied to full-length reads. Sequences were annotated with PyIR, a Python wrapper for IgBLAST v1.9, and V/J genes and CDR3 were assigned using IMGT germline references. Reads with weak V/J assignments (E-value above 1e-6), missing CDR3, stop codons, out-of-frame junctions, or ambiguous translated residues were removed. V3J clonotypes were defined by identical inferred V gene, J gene, and CDR3 amino acid sequence. The percentage overlap between two repertoires was calculated by dividing the number of shared unique clonotypes by the size of the smaller repertoire. Three approaches were used to assess repertoire richness: RTK rarefaction, the Chao1 estimator, and Recon v2.1 estimates of unobserved clonotypes. OLGA was used to compute generation probabilities for all TCRbeta clonotypes that the gDNA method yielded from four donors. TCRdb holds this immuneACCESS table with in-frame rearrangements only. Some clones are missing; in checked studies, unresolved V genes explain under half, and the rest has no known cause. The DNA gave D and trimming, while V, J and clone size come from that table. Within this sample are 850,000 to 1,100,000 clones, with approximately 75% of them counted one time only. 0.89% of the sample lies in the top ten.

The sample belongs to a study of shared clonotypes between healthy human individuals (dated by TCRdb to the early 2020s). Study-wide context: The cohort comprised a couple of women and a few men aged 18 to 49 years. For each donor, three plates each were used for CD4 naive and CD4 memory, two plates were used for CD8 naive, and one plate was used for CD8 memory. To estimate repertoire size and how much clonotype sharing occurs between individuals, the study deeply sequenced the blood TCR repertoires of five healthy adults. Different laboratories and diverse techniques were used to prepare libraries and sequence TCR repertoires, to increase sequencing depth and limit assay-specific biases. Between about 0.8 and 9 billion PBMCs per donor were obtained by leukapheresis. Beyond this particular receptor, the publication reports: The genetic and exposure-history diversity represented was limited by the small number of donors. Pairwise subsampling led to the expectation that sequencing depth would affect the degree of clonotype sharing among donors. Rarefaction of sorted-subset datasets indicated incomplete sequencing despite the large sequencing depth. Naive subsets generally had larger estimated clonotype richness than memory subsets did. Compared with non-shared clonotypes, clonotypes shared by all four sorted-subset donors had higher generation probabilities. Sampling was limited to blood, and TCR repertoires in tissue likely differ from TCR repertoires in blood. Across a few donors, approximately 5% of naive CD4, 3% to 4% of naive CD8, 2.3% of memory CD4, and 0.4% of memory CD8 clonotypes were shared.

The sequenced sample consisted of memory CD4+ T cells from PBMCs. Sample cell subset or site, as interpreted from the label and publication: CD45RA-negative fraction. This clonotype was obtained from a man between 18 and 35 years old in good health. Some clones in this sample may be carry-over from other donors' samples. The chain links TRBV9 with TRBJ2-7, with the D gene uncertain. The DNA is TGTGCCAGCAGCGTCCACCTCCACCCCTCTGCTGGGCAGTACTTC. This translates into CASSVHLHPSAGQYF.